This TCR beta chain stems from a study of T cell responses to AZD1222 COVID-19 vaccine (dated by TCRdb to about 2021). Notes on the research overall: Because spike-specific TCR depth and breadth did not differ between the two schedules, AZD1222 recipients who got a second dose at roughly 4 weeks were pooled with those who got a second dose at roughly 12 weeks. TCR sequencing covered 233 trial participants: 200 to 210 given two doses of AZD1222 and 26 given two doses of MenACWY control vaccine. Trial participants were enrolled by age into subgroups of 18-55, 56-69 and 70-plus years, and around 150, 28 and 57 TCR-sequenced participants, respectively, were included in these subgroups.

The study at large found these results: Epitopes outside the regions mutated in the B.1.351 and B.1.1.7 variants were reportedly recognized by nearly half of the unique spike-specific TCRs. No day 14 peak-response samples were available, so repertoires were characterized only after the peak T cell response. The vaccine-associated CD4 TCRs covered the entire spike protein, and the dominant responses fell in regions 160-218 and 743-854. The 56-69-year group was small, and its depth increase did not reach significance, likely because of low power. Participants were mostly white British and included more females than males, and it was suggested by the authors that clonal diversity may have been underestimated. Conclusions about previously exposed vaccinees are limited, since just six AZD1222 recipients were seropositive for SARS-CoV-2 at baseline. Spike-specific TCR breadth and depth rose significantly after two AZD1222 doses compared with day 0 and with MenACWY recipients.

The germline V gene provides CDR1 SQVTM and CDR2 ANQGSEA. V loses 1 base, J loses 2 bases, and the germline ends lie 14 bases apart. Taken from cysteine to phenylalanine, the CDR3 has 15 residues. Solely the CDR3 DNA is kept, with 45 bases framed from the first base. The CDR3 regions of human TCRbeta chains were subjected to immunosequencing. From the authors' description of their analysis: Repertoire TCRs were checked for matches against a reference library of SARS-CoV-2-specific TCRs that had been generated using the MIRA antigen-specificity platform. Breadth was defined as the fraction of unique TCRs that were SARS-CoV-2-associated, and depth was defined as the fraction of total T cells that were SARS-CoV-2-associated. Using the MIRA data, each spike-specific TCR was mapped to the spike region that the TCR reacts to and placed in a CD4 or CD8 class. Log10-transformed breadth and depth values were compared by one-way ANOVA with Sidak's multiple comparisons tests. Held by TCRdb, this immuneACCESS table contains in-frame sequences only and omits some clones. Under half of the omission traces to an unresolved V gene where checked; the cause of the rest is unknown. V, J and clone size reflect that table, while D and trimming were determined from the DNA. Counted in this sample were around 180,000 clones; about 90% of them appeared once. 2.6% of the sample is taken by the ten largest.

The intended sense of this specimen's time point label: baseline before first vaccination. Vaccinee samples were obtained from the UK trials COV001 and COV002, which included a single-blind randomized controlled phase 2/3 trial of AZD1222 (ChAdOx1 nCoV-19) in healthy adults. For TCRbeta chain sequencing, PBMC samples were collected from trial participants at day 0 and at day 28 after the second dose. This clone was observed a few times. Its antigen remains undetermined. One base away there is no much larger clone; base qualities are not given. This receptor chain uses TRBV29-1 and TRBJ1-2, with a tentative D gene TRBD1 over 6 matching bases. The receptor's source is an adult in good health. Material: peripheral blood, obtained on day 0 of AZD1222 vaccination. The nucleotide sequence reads TGCAGCGTTGAAGGTCGGGGGCGGGGGAACTATGGCTACACCTTC. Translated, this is CSVEGRGRGNYGYTF.